The 25 T cell receptor beta chains below all came from one sample that was sequenced in a study of blood T cells in healthy people across ages. Combining a sample-barcoded 5' primer with a J-beta primer mix, a second PCR ran for roughly 7 to 12 cycles. One entry per CDR3 protein, called by TCRdb with MiXCR from the 5' RACE reads. Among around 900,000 distinct CDR3 sequences listed, 29% were seen once. Sequencing was carried out using blood. These TCRs come from a woman aged 80 or over in good health.

This clonotype was seen a handful of times. The V and J genes are TRBV29-1 and TRBJ1-2; D ambiguous. CDR1 and CDR2 from the germline V gene are SQVTM and ANQGSEA. V lost 5 bases and J lost 4, with 14 bases in between. This CDR3 has 13 residues. CDR3 coding DNA: TGCAGCGTTTCCCTTGGGCAGTCCTATGGCTACACCTTC. Protein sequence: CSVSLGQSYGYTF.

The sample holds many counts of this clonotype. The CDR3 region is CASSLVAGVNQPQHF. The CDR3 DNA is TGTGCCAGCAGCTTAGTTGCAGGCGTCAATCAGCCCCAGCATTTT. The chain combines TRBV7-2 with TRBJ1-5; D remains ambiguous. Germline CDR1 is SGHTA and CDR2 is FQGNSA. The ends were cut back, 1 base at V and 3 bases at J, with 10 bases in the middle. CDR3 size: 15 residues.

This clonotype was detected ten times or more. The CDR3, as DNA: TGTGCCAGCAGCGATAGCCGGGCCGACAATGAGCAGTTCTTC. This encodes CASSDSRADNEQFF. This chain uses TRBV13 with TRBJ2-1, with D hard to call. Trimming took off 5 bases at V and 5 bases at J, with 13 bases between the two ends. The CDR3 loop spans 14 amino acids. Germline values: CDR1 PRHDT, CDR2 FYEKMQ (reference sequence).

The chain uses TRBV20-1 and TRBJ1-1; D unresolved. The CDR3 is 10 amino acids. Looked up from germline, CDR1 is DFQATT and CDR2 is SNEGSKA (reference sequence). Trimming took 4 bases from V and 0 from J, leaving 0 bases between them. CDR3 loop: CSAMNTEAFF. In nucleotides, the CDR3 is TGCAGTGCTATGAACACTGAAGCTTTCTTT.

The V call is TRBV12-3 or TRBV12-4, the J call TRBJ1-3, with D uncertain. V lost 7 bases, J lost 3 bases, and 13 bases lay in between. The CDR3 consists of 14 residues. The DNA for the CDR3 is TGTGCCAGCACCTTTCGGGCTGATGGAAACACCATATATTTT. Translated, it gives CASTFRADGNTIYF.

This clonotype was detected many times. The J gene is TRBJ2-1, the V gene TRBV20-1; TRBD2 might be the D (6 bases). Per the germline V gene, CDR1 is DFQATT and CDR2 is SNEGSKA (reference sequence). This CDR3 comprises 13 residues. The ends were cut back, 0 bases at V and 6 bases at J, with 9 bases in the middle. The CDR3 here is CSAREGLANEQFF. DNA of the CDR3: TGCAGTGCTAGAGAGGGACTGGCCAATGAGCAGTTCTTC.

The sample holds many counts of this clonotype. The J gene is TRBJ2-3, the V gene TRBV20-1; 8 nucleotides line up with TRBD2. CDR1 is DFQATT, CDR2 SNEGSKA, per germline (reference sequence). The V segment lost 3 bases and the J segment 9 bases; nucleotides outside the gene matches: 11. The CDR3 contains 14 residues. The CDR3 loop reads CSARTSAQPRTQYF. The CDR3 region has the DNA TGCAGTGCTAGGACTAGCGCGCAACCAAGGACGCAGTATTTT.

This clonotype was found many times. V usage is TRBV6-5 and J usage is TRBJ2-1; 12 nucleotides align to TRBD2. Germline V lookup: CDR1 MNHEY, CDR2 SVGAGI. The CDR3 extends over 20 amino acids. J lost 1 base, V lost 2 bases, and 12 bases had no gene match. CDR3 nucleotide sequence: TGTGCCAGCAGTTACGCGGTCTGGCTAGCGGGGGGGGGTTCCTACAATGAGCAGTTCTTC. Amino acids: CASSYAVWLAGGGSYNEQFF.

The chain uses TRBV20-1 and TRBJ2-1; TRBD1 matches 7 bases. CDR3 length equals 15 residues. V gave up 5 bases and J gave up 2 bases; unmatched junction bases: 9. Germline CDR1 reads DFQATT; CDR2 reads SNEGSKA (reference sequence). CDR3 in amino acids: CSAQKGGGAYNEQFF. The CDR3 DNA follows: TGCAGTGCTCAGAAAGGGGGCGGAGCCTACAATGAGCAGTTCTTC.

This clonotype was observed a few times. The gene calls are TRBV5-6 and TRBJ2-3; TRBD1 is a possible D gene (5 bases). Trimming removed 4 bases at V and 5 bases at J, with 14 bases between. Germline CDR1 SGHDT, CDR2 YYEEEE. The CDR3 loop spans 14 amino acids. The DNA for the CDR3 is TGTGCCAGCAGCCCAGGGTCGAGATTAGATACGCAGTATTTT. It encodes CASSPGSRLDTQYF.

The chain uses TRBV4-2 and TRBJ2-1, with TRBD1 matching 8 bases. The germline V gene encodes CDR1 LGHNA and CDR2 YNFKEQ. Germline trimming cut 1 base from V and 7 bases from J; bases unmatched to any gene: 6. CDR3 length equals 15 residues. In DNA form, the CDR3 reads TGTGCCAGCAGCCAAGCCGGACAGGGCCAGAATGAGCAGTTCTTC. It yields the protein CASSQAGQGQNEQFF.

Note on this clonotype: Being one base from a much bigger clone, this may be a read error. This chain joins TRBV5-1 and TRBJ2-6, with D possibly TRBD2 on 6 matching bases. From germline, CDR1 is SGHRS and CDR2 YFSETQ. The CDR3 has 17 amino acids. V shed 1 base and J shed 0 bases, with 11 bases lying between them. CDR3 residues: CASSLNAGLSGANVLTF. The CDR3 coding sequence is TGCGCCAGCAGCTTGAATGCGGGGCTCTCTGGGGCCAACGTCCTGACTTTC. Together with reference TRBV5-1 and TRBJ2-6, the CDR3 gives the full variable domain: KAGVTQTPRYLIKTRGQQVTLSCSPISGHRSVSWYQQTPGQGLQFLFEYFSETQRNKGNFPGRFSGRQFSNSRSEMNVSTLELGDSALYLCASSLNAGLSGANVLTFGAGSRLTVL.

This clonotype turned up a few times. The chain recombines TRBV2 with TRBJ2-2; no clear D. V lost 4 bases and J 4 bases, leaving 13 bases between the germline ends. This CDR3 spans 15 amino acids. Germline values: CDR1 SNHLY, CDR2 FYNNEI. In nucleotides, the CDR3 is TGTGCCAGCAGTGTGAGGCAGCCTCCCACCGGGGAGCTGTTTTTT. Protein: CASSVRQPPTGELFF.

This clonotype came up a few times. V usage is TRBV14 and J usage is TRBJ2-3; D perhaps matches TRBD2 (6 bases). Between the trimmed V and J ends, which lost 1 base and 2 bases, there was a span of 16 bases. CDR1 is SGHDN and CDR2 is FVKESK in the germline V gene. The CDR3 runs to 17 residues. The CDR3 nucleotides are TGTGCCAGCAGCCAAGTTTACGGACTATACCCCACAGATACGCAGTATTTT. Its protein is CASSQVYGLYPTDTQYF.

This clonotype showed up just a few times. This chain joins TRBV5-5 and TRBJ1-6, with 9 bases aligning to TRBD1. The trim removed 5 bases at V and 6 bases at J, leaving 6 bases unmatched. The CDR3 consists of 15 residues. Germline CDR1 SGHKS, CDR2 YYEKEE (reference sequence). CDR3 region: CASSSGTGFNSPLHF. The CDR3 bases are TGTGCCAGCAGTTCCGGGACAGGGTTTAATTCACCCCTCCACTTT.

The chain employs TRBV15 and TRBJ1-2; D is uncertain. CDR3 length: 14 residues. Germline loops: CDR1 LNHNV, CDR2 YYDKDF (reference sequence). V was trimmed by 0 bases and J by 7 bases, leaving 12 bases between them. The DNA of the CDR3 is TGTGCCACCAGCAGAGATCGGGGTTACGGTGGCTACACCTTC. Protein: CATSRDRGYGGYTF.

This clonotype was found many times. DNA of the CDR3: TGCAGTGCTAGAGAGGGCAACCGCAATCAGCCCCAGCATTTT. Its translation: CSAREGNRNQPQHF. The chain employs TRBV20-1 and TRBJ1-5; no reliable D call. Deletions cut 0 bases from V and 2 bases from J, with 8 bases between. Germline V gene data show CDR1 as DFQATT and CDR2 as SNEGSKA (reference sequence). The CDR3 runs to 14 residues.

CDR3 protein: CASSYGGSGYEQYF. CDR3 DNA: TGTGCCAGCAGTTACGGTGGTAGCGGCTACGAGCAGTACTTC. V usage is TRBV6-2 or TRBV6-3 and J usage is TRBJ2-7, with D possibly TRBD2 on 6 matching bases. Deletions cut 2 bases from V and 3 bases from J, with 11 bases between. The germline V gene encodes CDR1 MNHEY and CDR2 SVGEGT. The CDR3 consists of 14 residues.

Ten or more counts support this clonotype. V usage is TRBV6-2 or TRBV6-3 and J usage is TRBJ2-5; TRBD1 is a possible D gene (5 bases). This CDR3 is 16 amino acids long. CDR1 and CDR2 from the germline V gene are MNHEY and SVGEGT. V dropped 0 bases and J dropped 2 bases, with 13 bases sitting between them. The CDR3 nucleotides read TGTGCCAGCAGTTACTCTGGGGCCGGAATACAAGAGACCCAGTACTTC. This sequence encodes CASSYSGAGIQETQYF.

This clonotype was observed at least ten times. V is TRBV20-1 and J is TRBJ2-3; D unclear. V lost 5 bases to trimming and J lost 5 bases, with 14 bases between them. Germline lookup yields CDR1 DFQATT and CDR2 SNEGSKA (reference sequence). The CDR3 consists of 13 residues. Here the CDR3 reads CSAQSRPVDTQYF. CDR3 sequence (DNA): TGCAGTGCTCAATCCCGGCCGGTAGATACGCAGTATTTT.

Worth noting for this clonotype: An end of the junction does not agree with germline; a read error may underlie this. This chain connects TRBV5-1 to TRBJ2-7; 7 bases match TRBD1. The CDR3 totals 16 residues. The V gene's germline CDR1 is SGHRS and CDR2 YFSETQ. The DNA for the CDR3 is TGCGCCAGCAGCTTGGCGTTGGGACAGTGGACCTACGAGAAGTACTTC. It translates to CASSLALGQWTYEKYF.

This clonotype was counted at least ten times. V and J are TRBV11-2 and TRBJ2-3, with D perhaps TRBD1 (5 bases). The CDR3 has 14 residues. Per the germline V gene, CDR1 is SGHAT and CDR2 is FQNNGV. V lost 1 base, J lost 8 bases, and 13 bases lay in between. The DNA of the CDR3 is TGTGCCAGCAGCTTAGGGGGCCTCTCAGGTACGCAGTATTTT. This sequence encodes CASSLGGLSGTQYF.

In its sample, this clonotype was seen many times. V gene TRBV6-2 or TRBV6-3 combines with J gene TRBJ1-5, with D hard to call. The CDR3 sequence is 15 residues long. Between the trimmed V and J ends, which lost 0 bases and 7 bases, there was a span of 13 bases. Germline-derived CDR1 and CDR2 are MNHEY and SVGEGT. The CDR3 loop reads CASSYSTSGNQPQHF. The CDR3 nucleotides are TGTGCCAGCAGTTACTCGACATCGGGGAACCAGCCCCAGCATTTT.

This clonotype was found many times. The V gene is TRBV12-3 or TRBV12-4, the J gene TRBJ1-2, with 8 positions matching TRBD1. This CDR3 spans 12 amino acids. Trimming cost V 9 bases and J 7 bases; bases outside gene matches: 7. CDR3 in amino acids: CASGQGLFGYTF. The CDR3 DNA sequence: TGTGCCAGTGGACAGGGCTTGTTTGGCTACACCTTC.

The chain carries TRBV13 and TRBJ2-7; no clear D. V lost 8 bases and J 0 bases, leaving 14 bases between the germline ends. Germline loops: CDR1 PRHDT, CDR2 FYEKMQ (reference sequence). This CDR3 has 14 amino acids. The CDR3 loop is CASCPSPDSYEQYF. The DNA of the CDR3 is TGTGCCAGCTGCCCCTCCCCAGACTCCTACGAGCAGTACTTC.